This T cell receptor (beta chain) emerged from a study of cytomegalovirus exposure and HLA in healthy donors. Findings and caveats of the study: Reports indicate that TCR beta sequences accurately predicted the HLA-A and HLA-B alleles of most subjects. Productive status was seen about 87% or about 30% of the time for most TCR beta V segments in an earlier analysis. Common viral pathogens (according to a later analysis) appeared linked to several of the most significant clusters.

Of note for this clone: Its antigen remains unidentified.

V gave up 0 bases and J gave up 0 bases; unmatched junction bases: 2. There are 17 residues in the CDR3. Germline CDR1 reads LNHDA; CDR2 reads SQIVND (reference sequence). The PCR ran on 60 Vbeta and 13 Jbeta primers. Methods used by the authors: Later, an analysis found roughly 80 million unique TCR beta chains, and approximately 10 million of these were shared. The table came from immunoSEQ multiplex PCR; TCRdb's copy has only in-frame clones and leaves some out. That table is the source of V, J and clone size, and D and trimming were worked out from the DNA. This sample has approximately 100,000 clones; 73% occur once, and the top ten carry roughly 8%.

The receptor's source is a man in his forties in good health and CMV-seronegative. The chain joins TRBV19 to TRBJ2-1; 10 nucleotides line up with TRBD2. Sequenced input: PBMCs. The CDR3 coding sequence is TGTGCCAGTAGTATAGAACTAGCGGGGTTCTCCTACAATGAGCAGTTCTTC. As protein: CASSIELAGFSYNEQFF. The variable domain in full, completed from reference TRBV19 and TRBJ2-1, reads DGGITQSPKYLFRKEGQNVTLSCEQNLNHDAMYWYRQDPGQGLRLIYYSQIVNDFQKGDIAEGYSVSREKKESFPLTVTSAQKNPTAFYLCASSIELAGFSYNEQFFGPGTRLTVL.